This entry is about one TCR beta chain. The data belong to a study of blood T cells in healthy people across ages. The CDR3 has 16 residues. The V and J ends lost 4 bases and 2 bases respectively, with 17 bases between them. Next came a second PCR, run for about 7 to 12 cycles, which used a sample-barcoded 5' primer along with a J-beta primer mix. A single record per CDR3 protein comes from TCRdb applying MiXCR to the 5' RACE reads. The sample shows 1,800,000 or so distinct CDR3 sequences, 35% to 50% of them seen only once. Specimen: blood. The gene calls are TRBV12-3 or TRBV12-4 and TRBJ1-2; a weak D match, TRBD1 (5 bases). The origin of this receptor is a human donor in good health. The CDR3: CASSSSWDGRNYGYTF. As DNA, the CDR3 is TGTGCCAGCAGTTCTAGTTGGGACGGAAGAAACTATGGCTACACCTTC.